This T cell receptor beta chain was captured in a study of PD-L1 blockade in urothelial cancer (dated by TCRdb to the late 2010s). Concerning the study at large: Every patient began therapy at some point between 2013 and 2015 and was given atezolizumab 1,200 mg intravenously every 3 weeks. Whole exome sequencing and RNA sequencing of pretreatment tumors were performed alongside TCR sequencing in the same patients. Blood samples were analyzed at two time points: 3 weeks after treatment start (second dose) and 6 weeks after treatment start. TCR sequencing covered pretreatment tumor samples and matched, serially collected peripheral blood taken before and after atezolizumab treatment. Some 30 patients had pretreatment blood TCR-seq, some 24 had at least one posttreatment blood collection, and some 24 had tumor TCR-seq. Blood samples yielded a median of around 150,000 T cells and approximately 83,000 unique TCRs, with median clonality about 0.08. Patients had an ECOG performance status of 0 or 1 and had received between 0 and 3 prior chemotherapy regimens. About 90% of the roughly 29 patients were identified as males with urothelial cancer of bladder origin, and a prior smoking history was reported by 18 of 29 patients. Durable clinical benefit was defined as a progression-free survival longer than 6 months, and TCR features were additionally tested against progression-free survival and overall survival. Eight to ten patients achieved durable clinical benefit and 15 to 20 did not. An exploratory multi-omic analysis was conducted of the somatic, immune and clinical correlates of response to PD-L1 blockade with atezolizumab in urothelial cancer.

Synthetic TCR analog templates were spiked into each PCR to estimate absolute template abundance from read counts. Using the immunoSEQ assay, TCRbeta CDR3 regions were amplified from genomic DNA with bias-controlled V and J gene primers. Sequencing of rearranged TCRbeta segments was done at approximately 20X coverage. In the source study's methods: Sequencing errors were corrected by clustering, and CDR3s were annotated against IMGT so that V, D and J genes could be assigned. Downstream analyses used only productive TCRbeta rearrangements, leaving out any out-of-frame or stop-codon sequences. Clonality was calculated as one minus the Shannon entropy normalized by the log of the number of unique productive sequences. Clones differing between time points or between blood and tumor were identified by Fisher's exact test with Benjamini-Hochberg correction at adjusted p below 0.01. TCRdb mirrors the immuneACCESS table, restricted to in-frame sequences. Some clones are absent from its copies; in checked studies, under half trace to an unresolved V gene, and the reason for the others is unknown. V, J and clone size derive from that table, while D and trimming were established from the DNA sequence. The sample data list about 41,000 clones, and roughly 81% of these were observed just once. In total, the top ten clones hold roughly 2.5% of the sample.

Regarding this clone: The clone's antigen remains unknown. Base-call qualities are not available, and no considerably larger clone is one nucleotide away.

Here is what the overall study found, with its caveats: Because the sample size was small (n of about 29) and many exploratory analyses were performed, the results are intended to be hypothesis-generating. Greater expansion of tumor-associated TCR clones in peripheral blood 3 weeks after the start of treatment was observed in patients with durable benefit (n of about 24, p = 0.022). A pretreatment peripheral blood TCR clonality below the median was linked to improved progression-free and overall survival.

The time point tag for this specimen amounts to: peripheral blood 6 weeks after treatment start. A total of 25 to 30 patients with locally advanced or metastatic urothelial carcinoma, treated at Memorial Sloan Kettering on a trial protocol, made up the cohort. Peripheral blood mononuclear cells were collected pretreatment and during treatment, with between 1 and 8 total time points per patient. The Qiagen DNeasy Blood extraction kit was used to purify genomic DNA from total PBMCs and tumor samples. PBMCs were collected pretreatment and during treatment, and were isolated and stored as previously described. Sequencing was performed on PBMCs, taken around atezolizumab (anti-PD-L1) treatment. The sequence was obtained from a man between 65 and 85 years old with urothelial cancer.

In nucleotides, the sequence is TGCGCCAGCAGCGTCCAGGTCGCGAACACTGAAGCTTTCTTT. Translated, this gives CASSVQVANTEAFF. The chain is made from TRBV5-1 and TRBJ1-1; the D gene cannot be resolved reliably. The CDR3 goes from the cysteine to the phenylalanine over 14 residues. CDR3 DNA only is kept here, 42 bases in frame from base 1. A distance of 11 bases separates the germline ends of V and J, which lose 4 bases and 1 base respectively. The germline V gene encodes CDR1 SGHRS and CDR2 YFSETQ.